The sequence of this TCR beta chain was determined in a study of cytomegalovirus exposure and HLA in healthy donors. Researchers ran the PCR with 60 Vbeta and 13 Jbeta primers. How the authors handled the data: The authors later counted some 76 million unique TCR beta chains, 9 million to 12 million of them shared. The data were produced by immunoSEQ multiplex PCR, yet TCRdb's version contains in-frame clones alone and is incomplete. V and J calls and clone size are given by that table; D and trimming were obtained from the DNA. The sample includes roughly 100,000 clones, 76% of them seen just once. From germline, CDR1 is SEHNR and CDR2 FQNEAQ (reference sequence). Trimming cost V 4 bases and J 6 bases; bases outside gene matches: 9. The CDR3 consists of 15 residues.

The chain combines TRBV7-9 with TRBJ2-1; TRBD1 aligns across 7 bases. Sequencing used PBMCs. The sequence was collected from a young woman in good health and CMV-seropositive. Here the CDR3 DNA reads TGTGCCAGCAGCTCGACAGGGTCGGTAGTCAATGAGCAGTTCTTC. The encoded protein is CASSSTGSVVNEQFF.